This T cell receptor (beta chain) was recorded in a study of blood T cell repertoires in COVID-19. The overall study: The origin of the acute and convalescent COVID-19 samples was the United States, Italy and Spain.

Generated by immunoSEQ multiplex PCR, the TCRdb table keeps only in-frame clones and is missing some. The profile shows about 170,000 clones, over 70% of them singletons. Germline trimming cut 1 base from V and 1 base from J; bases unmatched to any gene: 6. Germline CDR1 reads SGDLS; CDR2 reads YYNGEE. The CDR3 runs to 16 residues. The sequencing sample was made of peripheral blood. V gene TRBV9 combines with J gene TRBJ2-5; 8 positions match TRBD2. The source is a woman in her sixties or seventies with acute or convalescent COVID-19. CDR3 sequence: CASSVTRAGGQETQYF. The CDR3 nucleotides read TGTGCCAGCAGCGTAACGCGGGCGGGGGGCCAAGAGACCCAGTACTTC.